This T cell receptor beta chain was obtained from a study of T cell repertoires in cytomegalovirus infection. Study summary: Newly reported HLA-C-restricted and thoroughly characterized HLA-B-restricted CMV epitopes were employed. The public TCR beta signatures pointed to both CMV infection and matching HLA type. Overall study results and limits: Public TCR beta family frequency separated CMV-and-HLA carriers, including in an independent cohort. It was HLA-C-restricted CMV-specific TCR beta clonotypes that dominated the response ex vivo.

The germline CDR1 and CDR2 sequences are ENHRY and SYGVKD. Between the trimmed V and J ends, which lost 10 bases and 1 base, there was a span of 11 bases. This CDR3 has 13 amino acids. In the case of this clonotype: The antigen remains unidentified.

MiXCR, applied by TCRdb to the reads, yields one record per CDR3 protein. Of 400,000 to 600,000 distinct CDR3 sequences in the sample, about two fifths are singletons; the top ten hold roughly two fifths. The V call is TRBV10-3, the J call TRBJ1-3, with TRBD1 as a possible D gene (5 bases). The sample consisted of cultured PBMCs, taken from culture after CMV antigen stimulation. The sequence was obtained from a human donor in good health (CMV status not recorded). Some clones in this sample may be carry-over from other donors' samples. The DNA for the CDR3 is TGTGCCACCACAGGCGCGTCTGGAAACACCATATATTTT. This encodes CATTGASGNTIYF.